Shown below are 6 T cell receptor beta chains from a single sample sequenced in a study of human T cells and chemical hapten exposure. TCRdb re-derived calls from the RACE reads in MiXCR, one entry per CDR3 protein. The sample consists of fewer than 400,000 distinct CDR3 sequences, approximately 6.3% of them appearing once. Documented time point: patch test 1, 2 weeks after DPC sensitization. Indicated treatment: therapeutic diphenylcyclopropenone sensitization with weekly scalp DPC. Here the sequenced sample was whole blood, taken in connection with sensitization to the hapten diphenylcyclopropenone (DPC). The receptors were gathered from a woman in her late teens or twenties with alopecia areata. Some clones in this sample may be carry-over from other donors' samples.

This chain connects TRBV5-1 to TRBJ1-2; the match to TRBD1 covers 12 bases. Trimming cost V 4 bases and J 6 bases; bases outside gene matches: 10. Germline V gene sequence: CDR1 SGHRS, CDR2 YFSETQ. The CDR3 runs to 16 residues. This CDR3 is CASSRQPGQGANGYTF. The CDR3 DNA sequence: TGCGCCAGCAGCCGGCAACCGGGACAGGGGGCGAATGGCTACACCTTC.

This clonotype was observed at least ten times. The chain couples TRBV5-1 to TRBJ2-2; TRBD1 aligns across 10 bases. CDR1 and CDR2 from the germline V gene are SGHRS and YFSETQ. The CDR3 extends over 17 amino acids. V dropped 0 bases and J dropped 0; count of bases not matched to a gene: 2. CDR3 amino acids: CASSLAGQGSNTGELFF. CDR3 coding DNA: TGCGCCAGCAGCTTGGCGGGACAGGGGTCGAACACCGGGGAGCTGTTTTTT. Drawing the rest from reference TRBV5-1 and TRBJ2-2, the complete variable domain is KAGVTQTPRYLIKTRGQQVTLSCSPISGHRSVSWYQQTPGQGLQFLFEYFSETQRNKGNFPGRFSGRQFSNSRSEMNVSTLELGDSALYLCASSLAGQGSNTGELFFGEGSRLTVL.

The chain joins TRBV28 to TRBJ1-5, with D perhaps matching TRBD1 (5 bases). Germline V gives CDR1 MDHEN, CDR2 SYDVKM. V lost 6 bases, J lost 6 bases, and 9 bases lay in between. The CDR3 length is 12 residues. CDR3 protein: CASRTQGQPQHF. The CDR3 coding sequence is TGTGCCAGCAGGACGCAGGGTCAGCCCCAGCATTTT. Complete variable domain (other parts from reference TRBV28 and TRBJ1-5): DVKVTQSSRYLVKRTGEKVFLECVQDMDHENMFWYRQDPGLGLRLIYFSYDVKMKEKGDIPEGYSVSREKKERFSLILESASTNQTSMYLCASRTQGQPQHFGDGTRLSIL.

This clonotype was observed many times. The chain uses TRBV29-1 and TRBJ1-2; 9 bases line up with TRBD1. From germline, CDR1 is SQVTM and CDR2 ANQGSEA. The V gene end was trimmed by 1 base and the J gene end by 6 bases; junction bases not matched to a gene: 0. The CDR3 is 12 amino acids. This CDR3 is CSVEGDRDGYTF. CDR3 nucleotide sequence: TGCAGCGTTGAAGGGGACAGGGATGGCTACACCTTC.

This clonotype showed up many times. The chain is built from TRBV12-3 or TRBV12-4 and TRBJ2-3; no clear D gene. Trimming cost V 2 bases and J 0 bases, with 15 bases left between them. The CDR3 is made up of 17 amino acids. The CDR3 DNA is TGTGCCAGCAGTTTATTTGTCAGGCAATCTAGCACAGATACGCAGTATTTT. Protein product: CASSLFVRQSSTDTQYF.

As regards this clonotype: It may be a read error: a sequence one base away is much more abundant. V usage is TRBV3-1 and J usage is TRBJ2-3; perhaps TRBD2 as D (5 bases). The germline gives CDR1 LGHDT, CDR2 YNNKEL (reference sequence). CDR3 length: 16 amino acids. The chain's CDR3 is CASSQGGLASTDTQDF. In nucleotides, the CDR3 is TGTGCCAGCAGCCAAGGCGGGCTTGCTAGCACAGATACGCAGGATTTT.